Sequencing of this TCR beta chain was carried out in a study of brain T cells in children with intractable seizures. Libraries were prepared by immunoSEQ multiplex PCR; TCRdb keeps only in-frame clonotypes and omits some of them. In the table there are some 20,000 clones, 90% to 95% of which are singletons. The germline V and J ends were trimmed by 0 bases and 5 bases, with 7 bases remaining between them. CDR1 and CDR2 (germline): LGHNA, YNFKEQ. The CDR3 is 13 residues long. The sequencing here drew on peripheral blood, taken at surgery. This sequence originates from a boy between 10 and 17 years old with focal cortical dysplasia and intractable seizures. This chain links TRBV4-2 with TRBJ1-2; D is undetermined. The CDR3 protein is CASSQDLLYGYTF. As DNA, the CDR3 is TGTGCCAGCAGCCAAGATCTGCTGTATGGCTACACCTTC.